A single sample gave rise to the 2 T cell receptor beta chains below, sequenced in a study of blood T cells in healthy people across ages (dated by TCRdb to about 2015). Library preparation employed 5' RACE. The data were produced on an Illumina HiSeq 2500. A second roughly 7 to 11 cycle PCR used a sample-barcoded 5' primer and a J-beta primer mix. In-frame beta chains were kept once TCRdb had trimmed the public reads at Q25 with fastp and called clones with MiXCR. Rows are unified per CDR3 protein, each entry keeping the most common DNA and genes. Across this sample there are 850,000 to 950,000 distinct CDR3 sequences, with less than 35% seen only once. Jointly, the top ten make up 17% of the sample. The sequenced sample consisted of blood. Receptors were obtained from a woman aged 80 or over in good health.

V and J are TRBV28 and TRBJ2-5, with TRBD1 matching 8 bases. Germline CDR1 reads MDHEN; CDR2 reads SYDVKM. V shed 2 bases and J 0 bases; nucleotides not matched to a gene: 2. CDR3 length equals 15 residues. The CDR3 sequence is CASSLGQGHQETQYF. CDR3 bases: TGTGCCAGCAGTTTAGGACAGGGCCACCAAGAGACCCAGTACTTC. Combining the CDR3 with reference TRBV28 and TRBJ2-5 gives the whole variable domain DVKVTQSSRYLVKRTGEKVFLECVQDMDHENMFWYRQDPGLGLRLIYFSYDVKMKEKGDIPEGYSVSREKKERFSLILESASTNQTSMYLCASSLGQGHQETQYFGPGTRLLVL.

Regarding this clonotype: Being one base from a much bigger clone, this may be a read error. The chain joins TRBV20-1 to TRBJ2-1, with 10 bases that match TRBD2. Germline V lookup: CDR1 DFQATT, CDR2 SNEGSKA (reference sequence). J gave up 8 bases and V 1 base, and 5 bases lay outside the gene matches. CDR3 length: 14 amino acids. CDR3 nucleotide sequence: TGCAGTGCTAGAGGCAGCGGGGGGGCGGATGAGCAGTTCTTC. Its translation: CSARGSGGADEQFF.